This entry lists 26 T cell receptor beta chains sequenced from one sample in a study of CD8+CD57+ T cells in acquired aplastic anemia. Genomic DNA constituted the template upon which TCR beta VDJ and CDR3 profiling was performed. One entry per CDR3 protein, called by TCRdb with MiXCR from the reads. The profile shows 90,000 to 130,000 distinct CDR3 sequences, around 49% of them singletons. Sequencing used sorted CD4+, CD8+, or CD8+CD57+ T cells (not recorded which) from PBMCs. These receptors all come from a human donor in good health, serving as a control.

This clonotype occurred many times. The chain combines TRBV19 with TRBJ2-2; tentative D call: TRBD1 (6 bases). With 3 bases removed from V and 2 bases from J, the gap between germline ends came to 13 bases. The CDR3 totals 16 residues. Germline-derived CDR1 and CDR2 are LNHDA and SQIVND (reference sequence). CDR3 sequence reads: CASSMSSGENTGELFF. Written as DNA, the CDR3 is TGTGCCAGTAGTATGTCGTCAGGGGAAAACACCGGGGAGCTGTTTTTT.

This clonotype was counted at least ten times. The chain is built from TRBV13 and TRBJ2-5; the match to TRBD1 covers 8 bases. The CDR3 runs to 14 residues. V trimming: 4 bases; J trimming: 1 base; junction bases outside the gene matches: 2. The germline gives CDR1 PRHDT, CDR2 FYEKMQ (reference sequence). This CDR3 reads CASSSGQGQETQYF. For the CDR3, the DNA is TGTGCCAGCAGCTCAGGACAGGGCCAAGAGACCCAGTACTTC.

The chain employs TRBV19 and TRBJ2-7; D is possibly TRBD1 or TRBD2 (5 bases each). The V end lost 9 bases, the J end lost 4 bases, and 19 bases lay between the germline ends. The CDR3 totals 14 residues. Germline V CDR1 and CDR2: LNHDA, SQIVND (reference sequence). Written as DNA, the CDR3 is TGTGCCAGCCGCGAGGGGTCAGGGCTATACGAGCAGTACTTC. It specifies CASREGSGLYEQYF.

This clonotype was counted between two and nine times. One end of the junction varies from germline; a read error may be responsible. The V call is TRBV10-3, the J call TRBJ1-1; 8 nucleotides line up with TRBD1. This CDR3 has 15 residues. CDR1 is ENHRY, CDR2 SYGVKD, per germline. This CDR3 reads CASSSQGGMNTEAFF. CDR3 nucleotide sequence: TGTGCCAGCAGTTCACAGGGGGGTATGAACACTGAAGCTTTCTTT.

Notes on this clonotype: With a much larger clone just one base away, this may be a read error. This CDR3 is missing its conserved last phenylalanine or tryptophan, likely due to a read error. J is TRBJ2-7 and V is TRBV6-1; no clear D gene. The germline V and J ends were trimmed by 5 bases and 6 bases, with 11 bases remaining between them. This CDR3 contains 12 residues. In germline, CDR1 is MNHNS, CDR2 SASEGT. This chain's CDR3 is CASSLTNGEQYS. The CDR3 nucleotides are TGTGCCAGCAGTCTAACGAACGGCGAGCAGTACTCC.

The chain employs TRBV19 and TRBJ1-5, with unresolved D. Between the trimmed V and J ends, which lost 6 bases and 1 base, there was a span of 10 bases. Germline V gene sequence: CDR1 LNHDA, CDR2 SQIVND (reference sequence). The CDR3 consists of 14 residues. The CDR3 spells CASRLPASNQPQHF. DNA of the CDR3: TGTGCCAGTAGGCTACCGGCAAGCAATCAGCCCCAGCATTTT.

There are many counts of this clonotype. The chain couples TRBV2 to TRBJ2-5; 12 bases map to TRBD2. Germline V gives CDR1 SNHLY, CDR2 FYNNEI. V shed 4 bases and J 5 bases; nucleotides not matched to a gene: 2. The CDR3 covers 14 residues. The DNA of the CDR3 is TGTGCCAGCAGTGGAGGACTAGCGGGGGAGACCCAGTACTTC. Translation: CASSGGLAGETQYF.

CDR3 in amino acids: CASSDGTGKSYEQYF. The CDR3 nucleotides read TGTGCCAGCAGTGATGGGACAGGGAAATCCTACGAGCAGTACTTC. This chain joins TRBV12-3 or TRBV12-4 and TRBJ2-7, with TRBD1 identical over 9 bases. The junction had 6 bases not matched to a gene; V was cut back by 5 bases and J by 1 base. The CDR3 extends over 15 amino acids.

Here the CDR3 reads CASSELAGPNNEQFF. CDR3 coding DNA: TGCGCCAGCAGTGAACTTGCGGGCCCCAACAATGAGCAGTTCTTC. The chain joins TRBV10-2 to TRBJ2-1; a possible D gene is TRBD2 (5 bases). The CDR3 contains 15 residues. Per the germline V gene, CDR1 is WSHSY and CDR2 is SAAADI. Deletions cut 3 bases from V and 5 bases from J, with 14 bases between.

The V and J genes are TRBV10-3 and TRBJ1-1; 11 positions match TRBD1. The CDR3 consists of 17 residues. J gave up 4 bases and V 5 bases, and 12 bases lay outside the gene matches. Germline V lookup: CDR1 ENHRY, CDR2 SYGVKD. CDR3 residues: CAISPMIGQGAPTEAFF. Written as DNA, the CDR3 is TGTGCCATCAGTCCCATGATCGGACAGGGGGCGCCCACTGAAGCTTTCTTT.

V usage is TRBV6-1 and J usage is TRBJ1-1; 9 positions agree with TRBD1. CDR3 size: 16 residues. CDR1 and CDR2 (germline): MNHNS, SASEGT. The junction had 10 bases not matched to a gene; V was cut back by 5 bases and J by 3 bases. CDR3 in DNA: TGTGCCAGCAGTCCACTGGGGGACAGGGTAGACACTGAAGCTTTCTTT. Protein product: CASSPLGDRVDTEAFF.

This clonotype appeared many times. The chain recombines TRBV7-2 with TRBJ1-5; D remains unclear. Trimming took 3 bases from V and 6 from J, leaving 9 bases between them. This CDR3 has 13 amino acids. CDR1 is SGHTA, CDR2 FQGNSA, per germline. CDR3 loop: CASSLGMTQPQHF. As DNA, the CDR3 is TGTGCCAGCAGCTTGGGGATGACTCAGCCCCAGCATTTT.

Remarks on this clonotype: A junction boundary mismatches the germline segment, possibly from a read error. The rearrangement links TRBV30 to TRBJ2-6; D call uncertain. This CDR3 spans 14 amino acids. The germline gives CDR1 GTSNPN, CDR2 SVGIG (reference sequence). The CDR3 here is CAWAINSRANVLTF. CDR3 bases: TGTGCCTGGGCGATTAACTCTAGGGCCAACGTCCTGACTTTC. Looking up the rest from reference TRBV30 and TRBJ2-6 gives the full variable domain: SQTIHQWPATLVQPVGSPLSLECTVEGTSNPNLYWYRQAAGRGLQLLFYSVGIGQISSEVPQNLSASRPQDRQFILSSKKLLLSDSGFYLCAWAINSRANVLTFGAGSRLTVL.

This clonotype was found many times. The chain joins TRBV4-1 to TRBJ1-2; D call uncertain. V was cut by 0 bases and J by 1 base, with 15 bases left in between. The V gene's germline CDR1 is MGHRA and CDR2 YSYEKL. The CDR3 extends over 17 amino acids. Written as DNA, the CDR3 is TGCGCCAGCAGCCAAGATCAAACAGCATACTTTAACTATGGCTACACCTTC. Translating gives CASSQDQTAYFNYGYTF.

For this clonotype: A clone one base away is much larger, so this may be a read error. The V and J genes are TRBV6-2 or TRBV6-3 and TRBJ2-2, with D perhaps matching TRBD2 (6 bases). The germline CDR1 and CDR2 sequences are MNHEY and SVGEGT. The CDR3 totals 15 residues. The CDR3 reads CACSPGVANTGELFF. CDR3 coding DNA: TGTGCCTGCAGCCCGGGGGTAGCGAACACCGGGGAGCTGTTTTTT.

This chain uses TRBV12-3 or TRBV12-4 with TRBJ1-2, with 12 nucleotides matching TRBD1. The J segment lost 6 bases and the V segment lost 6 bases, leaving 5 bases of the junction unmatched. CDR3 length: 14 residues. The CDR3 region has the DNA TGTGCCAGCAGGGGACAGGGGGCGGACGATGGCTACACCTTC. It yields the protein CASRGQGADDGYTF.

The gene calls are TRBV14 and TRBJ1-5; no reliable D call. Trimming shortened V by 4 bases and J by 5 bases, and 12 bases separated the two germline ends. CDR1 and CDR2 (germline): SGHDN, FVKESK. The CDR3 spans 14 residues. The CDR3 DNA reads TGTGCCAGCAGCCTTGAGGACGGTGATCAGCCCCAGCATTTT. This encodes CASSLEDGDQPQHF.

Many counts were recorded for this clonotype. In DNA form, the CDR3 reads TGTGCCAGCAGGGACTCGGATCAGCCCCAGCATTTT. Protein: CASRDSDQPQHF. The chain employs TRBV7-9 and TRBJ1-5; D gene uncertain. The length of the CDR3 is 12 residues. V lost 6 bases and J lost 5, with 8 bases in between. Per the germline V gene, CDR1 is SEHNR and CDR2 is FQNEAQ (reference sequence).

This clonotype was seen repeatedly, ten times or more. As DNA, the CDR3 is TGTGCCAGCAGCACTAGCGGGGGGGCCGGTGAGCAGTTCTTC. Translated, it gives CASSTSGGAGEQFF. The chain couples TRBV6-1 to TRBJ2-1; 13 positions agree with TRBD2. CDR1 and CDR2 from the germline V gene are MNHNS and SASEGT. V was clipped by 6 bases and J by 9 bases; unmatched bases: 5. The CDR3 totals 14 residues.

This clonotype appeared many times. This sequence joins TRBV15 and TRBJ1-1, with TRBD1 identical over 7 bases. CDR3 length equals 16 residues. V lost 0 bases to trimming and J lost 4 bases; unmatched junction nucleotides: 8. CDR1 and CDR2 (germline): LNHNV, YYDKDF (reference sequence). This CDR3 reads CATSREGTGVGTEAFF. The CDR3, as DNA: TGTGCCACCAGCAGAGAAGGAACAGGGGTCGGCACTGAAGCTTTCTTT.

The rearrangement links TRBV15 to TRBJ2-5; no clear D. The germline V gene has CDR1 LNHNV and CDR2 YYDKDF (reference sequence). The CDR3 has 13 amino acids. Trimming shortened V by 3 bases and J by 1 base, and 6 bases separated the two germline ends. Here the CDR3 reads CATSRTFQETQYF. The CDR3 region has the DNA TGTGCCACCAGCAGGACTTTCCAAGAGACCCAGTACTTC.

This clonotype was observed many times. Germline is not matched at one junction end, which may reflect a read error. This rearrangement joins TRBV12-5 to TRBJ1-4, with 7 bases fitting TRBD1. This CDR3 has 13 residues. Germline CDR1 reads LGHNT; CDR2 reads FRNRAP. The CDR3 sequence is CADRAVSNEKLFF. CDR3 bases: TGCGCTGACAGGGCGGTATCTAATGAAAAACTGTTTTTT.

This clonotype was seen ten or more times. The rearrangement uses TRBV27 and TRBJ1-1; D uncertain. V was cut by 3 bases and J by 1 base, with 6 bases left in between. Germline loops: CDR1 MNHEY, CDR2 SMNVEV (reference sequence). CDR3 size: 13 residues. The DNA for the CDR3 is TGTGCCAGCAGTTTCCAAAGGAACACTGAAGCTTTCTTT. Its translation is CASSFQRNTEAFF.

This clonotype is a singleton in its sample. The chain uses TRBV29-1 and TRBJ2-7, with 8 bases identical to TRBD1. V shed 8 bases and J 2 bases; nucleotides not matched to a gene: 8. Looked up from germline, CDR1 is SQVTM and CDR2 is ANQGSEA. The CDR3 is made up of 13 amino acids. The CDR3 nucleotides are TGCAGCATGATACAGGGGGGTACCTACGAGCAGTACTTC. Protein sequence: CSMIQGGTYEQYF.

The CDR3 is CASSMGQGYYEQYF. The DNA of the CDR3 is TGTGCCAGTAGTATGGGACAGGGGTACTACGAGCAGTACTTC. This chain joins TRBV19 and TRBJ2-7, with 10 bases matching TRBD1. Germline CDR1 reads LNHDA; CDR2 reads SQIVND (reference sequence). V was pared by 3 bases and J by 3 bases, with 2 bases of the junction left unmatched. The length of the CDR3 is 14 residues.

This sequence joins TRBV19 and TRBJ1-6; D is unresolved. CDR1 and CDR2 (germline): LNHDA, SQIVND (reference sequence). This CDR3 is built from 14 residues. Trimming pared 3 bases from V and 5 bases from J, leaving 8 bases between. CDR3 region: CASSIRGDNSPLHF. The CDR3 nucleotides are TGTGCCAGTAGTATCAGAGGAGATAATTCACCCCTCCACTTT.